These 17 T cell receptor beta chains came from one sample sequenced in a study of T cell responses to AZD1222 COVID-19 vaccine. Produced via immunoSEQ multiplex PCR; TCRdb's table is partial and in-frame only. This sample carries about 70,000 clones, roughly 84% of them seen once, and the ten largest clones take around 9.8%. The sample in question was peripheral blood, obtained on day 0 of AZD1222 vaccination. The receptors originated from an adult in good health.

The chain uses TRBV15 and TRBJ2-1; D call uncertain. There are 14 residues in the CDR3. The germline V gene has CDR1 LNHNV and CDR2 YYDKDF (reference sequence). The V gene lost 1 base and the J gene lost 5 bases, with 9 bases spanning the gap. This chain's CDR3 is CATSRGGTNNEQFF. CDR3 bases: TGTGCCACCAGCAGAGGGGGTACAAACAATGAGCAGTTCTTC.

This clone was picked up a small number of times. V is TRBV29-1 and J is TRBJ1-1; D perhaps matches TRBD1 (6 bases). Germline V gives CDR1 SQVTM, CDR2 ANQGSEA. CDR3 length: 13 amino acids. Trimming took off 4 bases at V and 5 bases at J, with 14 bases between the two ends. CDR3 bases: TGCAGCGTTGCGACAGGTTATGGGACTGAAGCTTTCTTT. It specifies CSVATGYGTEAFF.

J is TRBJ1-5 and V is TRBV7-2, with D perhaps TRBD1 (5 bases). V lost 4 bases to trimming and J lost 3 bases, with 19 bases between them. Germline-derived CDR1 and CDR2 are SGHTA and FQGNSA. CDR3 length: 17 amino acids. In DNA, the CDR3 is TGTGCCAGCAGCTCAGGGCTAAGTGCATTCCCCAATCAGCCCCAGCATTTT. Translating it yields CASSSGLSAFPNQPQHF.

This clone is judged medium-sized. CDR3 protein: CASSDPRGGFF. The CDR3 bases are TGTGCCAGCAGTGACCCACGAGGGGGGTTTTTT. The genes are TRBV6-1 and TRBJ1-4; tentatively, D is TRBD1 (6 bases). With 3 bases removed from V and 16 bases from J, the gap between germline ends came to 12 bases. The CDR3 spans 11 residues. In germline, CDR1 is MNHNS, CDR2 SASEGT.

The chain links TRBV4-2 to TRBJ1-4; D ambiguous. The CDR3 length is 15 residues. Germline V gene lookup returns CDR1 LGHNA and CDR2 YNFKEQ. The V and J ends lost 0 bases and 7 bases respectively, with 12 bases between them. The CDR3 here is CASSQDHGLLEKLFF. CDR3 DNA: TGTGCCAGCAGCCAAGATCACGGACTGCTTGAAAAACTGTTTTTT.

The V gene is TRBV28, the J gene TRBJ1-5; 10 bases map to TRBD1. J lost 0 bases, V lost 6 bases, and 5 bases had no gene match. The CDR3 runs 16 residues. Germline values: CDR1 MDHEN, CDR2 SYDVKM. CDR3 residues: CASRTGGADSNQPQHF. For the CDR3, the DNA is TGTGCCAGCAGGACAGGGGGCGCGGATAGCAATCAGCCCCAGCATTTT.

The rearrangement joins TRBV7-2 to TRBJ1-2; D remains unclear. The germline V gene encodes CDR1 SGHTA and CDR2 FQGNSA. The CDR3 covers 14 residues. V dropped 1 base and J dropped 5 bases, with 11 bases sitting between them. The CDR3 here is CASSLGPAIYGYTF. The CDR3 bases are TGTGCCAGCAGCTTAGGACCGGCTATTTATGGCTACACCTTC.

The chain employs TRBV6-6 and TRBJ2-1; possible D gene TRBD2, 6 bases. This CDR3 is 12 amino acids long. V gave up 6 bases and J gave up 15 bases, with 18 bases separating them. Looked up from germline, CDR1 is MNHNY and CDR2 is SVGAGI (reference sequence). As DNA, the CDR3 is TGTGCCAGCAGCCAGGAACTAGCCCCTTCGTTCTTC. It encodes CASSQELAPSFF.

The V gene is TRBV19, the J gene TRBJ1-3; D is unclear. Per germline, CDR1 LNHDA and CDR2 SQIVND (reference sequence). V lost 5 bases, J lost 2 bases, and 13 bases lay in between. The CDR3 is made up of 15 amino acids. The CDR3 loop reads CASSPSLGAGNTIYF. Written as DNA, the CDR3 is TGTGCCAGTAGTCCGTCGCTAGGAGCTGGAAACACCATATATTTT.

V is TRBV11-3 and J is TRBJ2-1; no clear D gene. CDR3 length equals 14 residues. In germline, CDR1 is SGHNT, CDR2 YENEEA. V was clipped by 1 base and J by 5 bases, with 9 bases between them. The CDR3 sequence: CASSLVGGDNEQFF. CDR3 nucleotide sequence: TGTGCCAGCAGCTTAGTTGGTGGAGACAATGAGCAGTTCTTC.

This rearrangement joins TRBV6-2 or TRBV6-3 to TRBJ1-1; D ambiguous. CDR3 size: 15 residues. V was shortened by 5 bases and J by 7 bases, with 20 bases between the two germline ends. The germline V gene encodes CDR1 MNHEY and CDR2 SVGEGT. CDR3 protein: CASSPHSVERDEAFF. The CDR3 bases are TGTGCCAGCAGTCCCCACTCGGTGGAGCGAGATGAAGCTTTCTTT.

The chain has TRBV5-5 and TRBJ2-1; D unresolved. This CDR3 contains 12 residues. Looked up from germline, CDR1 is SGHKS and CDR2 is YYEKEE (reference sequence). V was shortened by 0 bases and J by 7 bases, with 5 bases between the two germline ends. CDR3 bases: TGTGCCAGCAGCTTGGCTGGGAATGAGCAGTTCTTC. The encoded protein is CASSLAGNEQFF.

The gene calls are TRBV7-2 and TRBJ2-5; D is unresolved. Trimming shortened V by 2 bases and J by 5 bases, and 6 bases separated the two germline ends. Germline CDR1 and CDR2: SGHTA and FQGNSA. The CDR3 covers 12 residues. In nucleotides, the CDR3 is TGTGCCAGCAGCTTAATGCGTGAGACCCAGTACTTC. As protein: CASSLMRETQYF.

The chain combines TRBV28 with TRBJ1-6, with unresolved D. With 5 bases removed from V and 10 bases from J, the gap between germline ends came to 18 bases. This CDR3 contains 15 residues. Germline V gene sequence: CDR1 MDHEN, CDR2 SYDVKM. The CDR3 DNA is TGTGCCAGCAGTATAGAAGGGAGTGTCGACTCACCCCTCCACTTT. Translated, it gives CASSIEGSVDSPLHF.

The V call is TRBV6-5, the J call TRBJ1-2; no definite D call. V gave up 8 bases and J gave up 8 bases, with 18 bases separating them. This CDR3 has 13 residues. Looked up from germline, CDR1 is MNHEY and CDR2 is SVGAGI. This CDR3 reads CASSPGDYRGYTF. CDR3 in DNA: TGTGCCAGCTCCCCCGGGGATTATCGGGGCTACACCTTC.

J is TRBJ1-5 and V is TRBV27; a weak D match, TRBD1 (5 bases). Trimming cost V 6 bases and J 7 bases, with 13 bases left between them. The CDR3 loop spans 13 amino acids. Germline CDR1 and CDR2: MNHEY and SMNVEV (reference sequence). CDR3: CASRKTGLQPQHF. The CDR3 DNA reads as TGTGCCAGCAGAAAAACGGGGCTACAGCCCCAGCATTTT.

This chain joins TRBV7-9 and TRBJ1-2, with TRBD1 identical over 9 bases. The CDR3 is 15 amino acids. Trimming took 5 bases from V and 2 from J; bases not matched to a gene: 6. Looked up from germline, CDR1 is SEHNR and CDR2 is FQNEAQ (reference sequence). This CDR3 reads CASSPNRGLNYGYTF. CDR3 nucleotide sequence: TGTGCCAGCAGCCCAAACAGGGGGCTCAACTATGGCTACACCTTC. Based on the CDR3 plus reference TRBV7-9 and TRBJ1-2, the full variable domain is DTGVSQNPRHKITKRGQNVTFRCDPISEHNRLYWYRQTLGQGPEFLTYFQNEAQLEKSRLLSDRFSAERPKGSFSTLEIQRTEQGDSAMYLCASSPNRGLNYGYTFGSGTRLTVV.